The 32 T cell receptor beta chains below come from one sample, sequenced in a study of blood T cells in healthy people across ages. Primed by a sample-barcoded 5' primer and a J-beta primer mix, a second PCR proceeded for about 6 to 11 cycles. Each CDR3 protein is one row after TCRdb ran MiXCR on the 5' RACE reads. The table has hundreds of thousands of distinct CDR3 sequences, about 30% seen once. Material: blood. All receptors come from a woman older than 75 in good health.

V and J are TRBV19 and TRBJ1-6; D unresolved. CDR1 is LNHDA, CDR2 SQIVND, per germline (reference sequence). This CDR3 is built from 16 residues. Trimming took 4 bases from V and 0 from J, leaving 10 bases between them. In DNA form, the CDR3 reads TGTGCCAGTAGTACCCCACCGAGCTCCTATAATTCACCCCTCCACTTT. This gives the protein CASSTPPSSYNSPLHF.

This clonotype was picked up many times. The V call is TRBV5-1, the J call TRBJ2-5; no clear D. The germline gives CDR1 SGHRS, CDR2 YFSETQ. The CDR3 sequence is 14 residues long. V lost 3 bases and J 2 bases, leaving 11 bases between the germline ends. The CDR3 loop reads CASSSSLNQETQYF. The CDR3 coding sequence is TGCGCCAGCAGCTCATCATTAAATCAAGAGACCCAGTACTTC.

The rearrangement joins TRBV6-1 to TRBJ2-4; 9 positions match TRBD2. The J call may not be correct, given that the DNA end is closer to TRBJ2-7. CDR1 and CDR2 (germline): MNHNS, SASEGT. The CDR3 is 18 residues long. CDR3 sequence reads: CASRIRAPTAGGNYEQYF. The DNA of the CDR3 is TGTGCCAGCAGAATCCGGGCACCCACGGCGGGAGGGAACTACGAGCAGTACTTC.

The chain joins TRBV20-1 to TRBJ2-4; D perhaps matches TRBD2 (6 bases). The CDR3 spans 17 residues. V lost 2 bases to trimming and J lost 0 bases, with 17 bases between them. Germline lookup yields CDR1 DFQATT and CDR2 SNEGSKA (reference sequence). The CDR3: CSARISGVILAKNIQYF. The CDR3 region has the DNA TGCAGTGCTAGAATTAGCGGCGTCATCTTAGCCAAAAACATTCAGTACTTC.

This clonotype came up many times. The V call is TRBV6-6, the J call TRBJ2-1, with TRBD2 matching 13 bases. The CDR3 extends over 16 amino acids. Trimming removed 2 bases from V and 10 bases from J; junction bases left unmatched: 8. Per the germline V gene, CDR1 is MNHNY and CDR2 is SVGAGI (reference sequence). CDR3 amino acids: CASSYPLAGGFREQFF. The DNA for the CDR3 is TGTGCCAGCAGTTACCCACTAGCGGGGGGGTTTAGGGAGCAGTTCTTC.

The chain uses TRBV7-2 and TRBJ2-4; tentatively, D is TRBD1 or TRBD2 (6 bases each). The J call is in doubt because the DNA end fits TRBJ2-7 better. This CDR3 spans 13 amino acids. The V gene's germline CDR1 is SGHTA and CDR2 FQGNSA. The CDR3 DNA is TGTGCCAGCAGCCAAGACGGGGGCGACGAGCAGTACTTC. Residues: CASSQDGGDEQYF.

This clonotype was counted ten times or more. V is TRBV20-1 and J is TRBJ2-1; D is perhaps TRBD1 (6 bases). V lost 2 bases to trimming and J lost 2 bases, with 13 bases between them. The CDR3 runs to 15 residues. Looked up from germline, CDR1 is DFQATT and CDR2 is SNEGSKA (reference sequence). CDR3 nucleotides: TGCAGTGCTAGACTCGGCAGGGGACCCTACAATGAGCAGTTCTTC. Translating gives CSARLGRGPYNEQFF.

Comment on this clonotype: Compared with germline, one end of the junction differs, possibly owing to a read error. The rearrangement links TRBV2 to TRBJ1-5, with 8 bases matching TRBD1. The CDR3 totals 14 residues. The germline CDR1 and CDR2 sequences are SNHLY and FYNNEI. The CDR3 nucleotides read TGTGCCAGCTGTAGTGCAGGGGGCAATCAGCCCAAGCATTTT. This encodes CASCSAGGNQPKHF.

At least ten counts were recorded for this clonotype. This sequence joins TRBV5-1 and TRBJ1-2; no reliable D call. Germline CDR1 is SGHRS and CDR2 is YFSETQ. The CDR3 has 15 residues. V was clipped by 0 bases and J by 2 bases, with 11 bases between them. CDR3 in amino acids: CASSLGPGSNYGYTF. DNA for the CDR3: TGCGCCAGCAGCTTGGGTCCGGGCTCAAACTATGGCTACACCTTC.

This clonotype showed up just a few times. The rearrangement uses TRBV4-2 and TRBJ2-1; the match to TRBD1 covers 8 bases. CDR3 length: 14 residues. Germline-derived CDR1 and CDR2 are LGHNA and YNFKEQ. V shed 1 base, J shed 8 bases, and the junction held 4 bases outside the gene matches. The CDR3 nucleotides read TGTGCCAGCAGCCAAGGGACAGGGAGGTATGAGCAGTTCTTC. Translated: CASSQGTGRYEQFF.

This clonotype appeared a few times. With a much larger clone just one base away, this may be a read error. The rearrangement links TRBV10-3 to TRBJ2-1, with D possibly TRBD2 on 6 matching bases. V was pared by 4 bases and J by 14 bases, with 12 bases between. Germline V gene data show CDR1 as ENHRY and CDR2 as SYGVKD. The CDR3 totals 11 residues. CDR3 sequence: CAISGGGGEFF. The DNA of the CDR3 is TGTGCCATCAGTGGGGGCGGAGGGGAGTTCTTC.

This clonotype was detected only once. A much larger clone differs by one base, so this may be a read error. The CDR3 sequence: CASSPGSGPYGYSF. CDR3 DNA: TGTGCCAGCAGCCCAGGGTCAGGGCCCTATGGCTACTCCTTC. The rearrangement joins TRBV7-9 to TRBJ1-2; the D gene is possibly TRBD1 (5 bases). This CDR3 is built from 14 residues. The V gene's germline CDR1 is SEHNR and CDR2 FQNEAQ (reference sequence).

The chain couples TRBV7-3 to TRBJ1-2, with D possibly TRBD1 on 5 matching bases. The length of the CDR3 is 13 residues. Germline CDR1 SGHTA, CDR2 FQGTGA. V dropped 2 bases and J dropped 7 bases, with 11 bases sitting between them. The CDR3 loop reads CASSLGRGAGYTF. The CDR3 DNA reads TGTGCCAGCAGCTTAGGCCGAGGGGCTGGCTACACCTTC.

For this clonotype: This may arise from a read error, as a much more abundant clone is one base away. The chain couples TRBV9 to TRBJ2-3; 7 bases are a match to TRBD2. The CDR3 has 15 residues. V gave up 2 bases and J gave up 1 base; unmatched junction bases: 4. CDR1 and CDR2 (germline): SGDLS, YYNGEE. The CDR3 bases are TGTGCCAGCAGCGTGACTAGCTCTGGCACAGATACGCAGTATTTT. It translates to CASSVTSSGTDTQYF.

The sample holds many counts of this clonotype. The V and J genes are TRBV12-3 or TRBV12-4 and TRBJ2-5; D possibly corresponds to TRBD1 (6 bases). This CDR3 comprises 15 residues. Trimming removed 6 bases from V and 4 bases from J, with 18 bases in between. CDR3 in DNA: TGTGCCAGCAGGCTGGGGGCTATTCCGAGAGAGACCCAGTACTTC. Translated: CASRLGAIPRETQYF.

This clonotype was found many times. The V call is TRBV6-1, the J call TRBJ2-1; 7 bases align to TRBD1. This CDR3 region has 15 residues. V lost 10 bases to trimming and J lost 4 bases; unmatched junction nucleotides: 13. In germline, CDR1 is MNHNS, CDR2 SASEGT. The DNA of the CDR3 is TGTGCCACCTCTTGGGGGTCAGGGGGATACAATGAGCAGTTCTTC. This gives the protein CATSWGSGGYNEQFF.

This chain uses TRBV7-8 with TRBJ2-7; the D call may be TRBD1 or TRBD2 (5 bases each). The V end was cut by 4 bases, the J end by 4 bases, with 14 bases between. The CDR3 sequence is 14 residues long. The germline gives CDR1 SGHVS, CDR2 FQNEAQ. The CDR3 DNA follows: TGTGCCAGCAGCTGGGGGTTGCGGGTTTACGAGCAGTACTTC. This gives the protein CASSWGLRVYEQYF. Drawing the rest from reference TRBV7-8 and TRBJ2-7, the complete variable domain is GAGVSQSPRYKVAKRGQDVALRCDPISGHVSLFWYQQALGQGPEFLTYFQNEAQLDKSGLPSDRFFAERPEGSVSTLKIQRTQQEDSAVYLCASSWGLRVYEQYFGPGTRLTVT.

The J gene is TRBJ2-3, the V gene TRBV6-1; 9 bases are shared with TRBD1. The trim removed 4 bases at V and 6 bases at J, leaving 5 bases unmatched. The CDR3 totals 14 residues. The V gene's germline CDR1 is MNHNS and CDR2 SASEGT. The CDR3 here is CASSGDRESDTQYF. The CDR3 region has the DNA TGTGCCAGCAGTGGGGACAGGGAGTCGGATACGCAGTATTTT.

The sample holds a few counts of this clonotype. The genes are TRBV5-1 and TRBJ1-1, with a weak D call TRBD1 (5 bases). Trimming shortened V by 1 base and J by 4 bases, and 11 bases separated the two germline ends. Germline CDR1 reads SGHRS; CDR2 reads YFSETQ. This CDR3 is built from 14 residues. This CDR3 reads CASSLPPGSTEAFF. CDR3 DNA sequence: TGCGCCAGCAGCTTGCCCCCAGGGAGCACTGAAGCTTTCTTT. The full variable domain, in which reference TRBV5-1 and TRBJ1-1 provide the parts outside the CDR3, is KAGVTQTPRYLIKTRGQQVTLSCSPISGHRSVSWYQQTPGQGLQFLFEYFSETQRNKGNFPGRFSGRQFSNSRSEMNVSTLELGDSALYLCASSLPPGSTEAFFGQGTRLTVV.

The chain has TRBV10-3 and TRBJ2-1, with 9 bases matching TRBD1. Unmatched junction bases numbered 13, after V lost 4 bases and J lost 15 bases. Germline-derived CDR1 and CDR2 are ENHRY and SYGVKD. The CDR3 loop spans 14 amino acids. The CDR3 here is CAISGTGEQETRFF. In DNA, the CDR3 is TGTGCCATCAGTGGGACAGGGGAACAAGAGACCCGGTTCTTC.

This clonotype was seen repeatedly, ten times or more. This chain joins TRBV3-1 and TRBJ2-7; 9 bases map to TRBD1. This CDR3 is 16 amino acids long. Unmatched junction bases numbered 8, after V lost 2 bases and J lost 3 bases. CDR1 and CDR2 (germline): LGHDT, YNNKEL (reference sequence). Here the CDR3 reads CASSQTTGTGNYEQYF. CDR3 nucleotides: TGTGCCAGCAGCCAAACAACCGGGACAGGGAACTACGAGCAGTACTTC.

A remark on this clonotype: This clone may be a read error of a much larger clone one base away. V is TRBV6-2 or TRBV6-3 and J is TRBJ1-1; possible D gene TRBD1, 6 bases. Per germline, CDR1 MNHEY and CDR2 SVGEGT. The CDR3 has 16 amino acids. The germline V and J ends were trimmed by 8 bases and 0 bases, with 19 bases remaining between them. CDR3 in DNA: TGTGCCAGCCGGGGGGGGCGGGGCGCGATGAACACTGAAGCTTTCTTT. It specifies CASRGGRGAMNTEAFF.

The chain employs TRBV7-9 and TRBJ2-1; 11 nucleotides line up with TRBD1. With V trimmed by 1 base and J by 8 bases, 7 bases remained unmatched. CDR3 length: 16 amino acids. The germline V gene has CDR1 SEHNR and CDR2 FQNEAQ (reference sequence). The CDR3 here is CASSLVAGTGGDEQFF. The DNA for the CDR3 is TGTGCCAGCAGCTTAGTGGCCGGGACAGGGGGGGATGAGCAGTTCTTC.

There are many counts of this clonotype. The gene calls are TRBV11-3 and TRBJ2-1, with 9 bases lining up with TRBD2. Germline V gives CDR1 SGHNT, CDR2 YENEEA. The CDR3 extends over 16 amino acids. The J segment lost 6 bases and the V segment lost 3 bases, leaving 9 bases of the junction unmatched. In DNA, the CDR3 is TGTGCCAGCAGCTTTTATAGCGGGGGTAGTGGCAATGAGCAGTTCTTC. It yields the protein CASSFYSGGSGNEQFF.

On this clonotype: Given a much more abundant clone one base away, this may be a read error. This chain joins TRBV27 and TRBJ2-7, with 11 nucleotides matching TRBD1. Per germline, CDR1 MNHEY and CDR2 SMNVEV (reference sequence). The CDR3 runs 15 residues. The V and J ends lost 6 bases and 7 bases, in that order; junction bases with no gene match: 11. CDR3 in amino acids: CASSPGTGGNNEQYF. The CDR3 DNA follows: TGTGCCAGCAGCCCCGGGACAGGGGGAAACAATGAGCAGTACTTC.

In regard to this clonotype: A clone one base away is much larger, so this may be a read error. This chain uses TRBV7-9 with TRBJ2-4; D is ambiguous. The J call is in doubt because the DNA end fits TRBJ2-7 better. Per germline, CDR1 SEHNR and CDR2 FQNEAQ (reference sequence). The CDR3 length is 14 residues. CDR3 DNA sequence: TGTGCCGGCAGCTTAGAATACGGTCAGTACGAGCAGTACTTC. Translation: CAGSLEYGQYEQYF.

V gene TRBV10-3 combines with J gene TRBJ2-5; no definite D call. CDR3 length: 13 residues. Germline V gene sequence: CDR1 ENHRY, CDR2 SYGVKD. Trimming pared 6 bases from V and 5 bases from J, leaving 13 bases between. The CDR3 loop is CAIRERIGETQYF. The DNA of the CDR3 is TGTGCCATCAGGGAGAGGATTGGGGAGACCCAGTACTTC.

In the case of this clonotype: This may be a read error: a much more frequent sequence differs by one nucleotide. The V gene is TRBV20-1, the J gene TRBJ2-3; no definite D call. This CDR3 is 12 amino acids long. Per the germline V gene, CDR1 is DFQATT and CDR2 is SNEGSKA (reference sequence). This CDR3 reads CSARGPSDAQYF. CDR3 DNA: TGCAGTGCTAGAGGGCCTTCAGATGCGCAGTATTTT.

This clonotype was detected many times. J is TRBJ2-4 and V is TRBV29-1, with D tentatively TRBD1 or TRBD2 (5 bases each). The CDR3 runs 11 residues. CDR1 and CDR2 (germline): SQVTM, ANQGSEA. The V and J ends lost 0 bases and 9 bases respectively, with 6 bases between them. The CDR3, as DNA: TGCAGCGTTGAAGATGGGGGCATTCAGTACTTC. As protein: CSVEDGGIQYF.

This sequence joins TRBV29-1 and TRBJ2-4, with 15 bases identical to TRBD2. Trimming cost V 6 bases and J 0 bases; bases outside gene matches: 6. The CDR3 has 17 residues. CDR1 SQVTM and CDR2 ANQGSEA come from the germline V gene. CDR3 region: CSVRTSGRGVAKNIQYF. The CDR3 DNA reads TGCAGCGTCCGGACTAGCGGGAGGGGGGTAGCCAAAAACATTCAGTACTTC.

This clonotype came up once. The chain joins TRBV6-6 to TRBJ2-5; TRBD1 aligns across 7 bases. The CDR3 runs to 15 residues. The V gene end was trimmed by 4 bases and the J gene end by 5 bases; junction bases not matched to a gene: 10. Germline loops: CDR1 MNHNY, CDR2 SVGAGI (reference sequence). The CDR3 nucleotides are TGTGCCAGCAGTTCCGGGACAGTGGGCGAGGAGACCCAGTACTTC. It translates to CASSSGTVGEETQYF.

This clonotype was seen a few times. This rearrangement joins TRBV7-2 to TRBJ2-7; the match to TRBD2 covers 8 bases. The V segment lost 1 base and the J segment 7 bases; nucleotides outside the gene matches: 12. Looked up from germline, CDR1 is SGHTA and CDR2 is FQGNSA. The CDR3 runs 16 residues. The CDR3 DNA reads as TGTGCCAGCAGCTTAGGTTCGGGACTAGGTCGCCATGAGCAGTACTTC. This sequence encodes CASSLGSGLGRHEQYF. The full variable domain, with the rest looked up from reference TRBV7-2 and TRBJ2-7, is GAGVSQSPSNKVTEKGKDVELRCDPISGHTALYWYRQSLGQGLEFLIYFQGNSAPDKSGLPSDRFSAERTGGSVSTLTIQRTQQEDSAVYLCASSLGSGLGRHEQYFGPGTRLTVT.